A selection of T cell receptor beta chains follows, all from one sample in a study of blood T cell repertoires in COVID-19. The protocol was immunoSEQ multiplex PCR, while the TCRdb copy is restricted to in-frame clones and leaves out a portion. Among over 250,000 clones listed, 87% were seen once. The sequenced sample was PBMCs or T cells enriched from blood (not recorded which). Receptors were obtained from a woman aged 25 to 45 who had recovered from COVID-19. Both conserved end residues are part of each CDR3. A D gene is named only where the DNA matches it firmly. Clone size is shown for a subset of rows, as once, few, many or a class of expanded clone.

d_call	clone_size	v_call	j_call	cdr3_nt	cdr3_aa
TRBD1	.	TRBV4-1	TRBJ2-7	TGCGCCAGCAGCCAATCGGACAGGAGGACCATTTACGAGCAGTACTTC	CASSQSDRRTIYEQYF
.	.	TRBV6-1	TRBJ1-1	TGTGCCAGCAGTGACGCCGGGAACTCCTTTGAAGCTTTCTTT	CASSDAGNSFEAFF
.	.	TRBV27	TRBJ2-1	TGTGCCAGCAGCAGGGGCTTCTCCTACAATGAGCAGTTCTTC	CASSRGFSYNEQFF
TRBD1	.	TRBV18	TRBJ2-7	TGTGCCAGCTCACCAAGGAGGCAGGGGGTTACCTACGAGCAGTACTTC	CASSPRRQGVTYEQYF
.	.	TRBV2	TRBJ1-1	TGTGCCAGCAGTCTTCCACCAGAAAACACTGAAGCTTTCTTT	CASSLPPENTEAFF
.	.	TRBV27	TRBJ2-7	TGTGCCAGCAGTTACGCCACTAACTACGAGCAGTACTTC	CASSYATNYEQYF
TRBD1	.	TRBV18	TRBJ1-2	TGTGCCAGCTCATCCGGACAGGGTTGGGACTATGGCTACACCTTC	CASSSGQGWDYGYTF
TRBD2	.	TRBV6-5	TRBJ2-2	TGTGCCAGCAGTTACTCGCGGGGGGTCAGCACCGGGGAGCTGTTTTTT	CASSYSRGVSTGELFF
TRBD1	.	TRBV7-9	TRBJ1-2	TGTGCCAGCAGCTTACAAGGACAGGGGTACTATGGCTACACCTTC	CASSLQGQGYYGYTF
TRBD1	.	TRBV7-2	TRBJ1-3	TGTGCCAGCAGCTACAGGACAGGATTTGGAAACACCATATATTTT	CASSYRTGFGNTIYF
TRBD1	.	TRBV5-1	TRBJ1-1	TGCGCCAGCAGCGCCAGTCCGGGACAGACATCGAACACTGAAGCTTTCTTT	CASSASPGQTSNTEAFF
.	.	TRBV4-3	TRBJ1-6	TGCGCCAGCAGCCAAACCGGGTTGGATTCACCCCTCCACTTT	CASSQTGLDSPLHF
TRBD2	.	TRBV2	TRBJ2-1	TGTGCCAGCAGTGAATCTGCGGGGGGGTCGGTCTTC	CASSESAGGSVF
.	.	TRBV6-5	TRBJ2-7	TGTGCCAGCAGTTTTAGTACGGGCGAGCAGTACTTC	CASSFSTGEQYF
TRBD2	.	TRBV11-2	TRBJ2-7	TGTGCCAGCAGCTTCACTAGCGGGGGGGCCGGGTACGAGCAGTACTTC	CASSFTSGGAGYEQYF
TRBD2	.	TRBV28	TRBJ2-3	TGTGCCAGCAGACCTAGCGGGGGTCAGGATACGCAGTATTTT	CASRPSGGQDTQYF
.	.	TRBV19	TRBJ2-7	TGTGCCAGTGGAAACAGGGCGGAGCAGTACTTC	CASGNRAEQYF
.	once	TRBV15	TRBJ1-2	TGTGCCACCAGCAGAGAAGTTACAGGGTTTGGCTACACCTTC	CATSREVTGFGYTF
TRBD1	.	TRBV28	TRBJ2-3	TGTGCTTCCCGTCCGATAACCGGGACAGGTTACACAGATACGCAGTATTTT	CASRPITGTGYTDTQYF
TRBD1	.	TRBV14	TRBJ2-7	TGTGCCAGCAGCCACACGTCTAAGGGACAGGGCGTCTACGAGCAGTACTTC	CASSHTSKGQGVYEQYF
.	.	TRBV4-1	TRBJ2-1	TGCGCCAGCAGCCTAATCGATAGCTCCTACAATGAGCAGTTCTTC	CASSLIDSSYNEQFF
TRBD1	.	TRBV5-6	TRBJ2-1	TGTGCCAGCAGGGTTTTGCCGACAGGGTCCGTTGTTGAGCAGTTCTTC	CASRVLPTGSVVEQFF
TRBD2	.	TRBV7-9	TRBJ2-1	TGTGCCAGCAGCCCCCCGACTAGCGGGGCCGCTTACAATGAGCAGTTCTTC	CASSPPTSGAAYNEQFF
.	few	TRBV19	TRBJ1-1	TGTGCCAGTAGTATTCGTAGGACAGTCAACACTGAAGCTTTCTTT	CASSIRRTVNTEAFF
.	.	TRBV10-3	TRBJ1-1	TGTGCCATCAGTGAGGATCAGGTTGGAGCTTTCTTT	CAISEDQVGAFF
.	once	TRBV2	TRBJ1-1	TGTGCCAGCAGTGATGGGAGACGGGCCACTGAAGCTTTCTTT	CASSDGRRATEAFF
TRBD1	.	TRBV19	TRBJ1-2	TGTGCCACCAGGACAGGGGTCCTCCTTGGCTACACCTTC	CATRTGVLLGYTF
TRBD1	.	TRBV7-2	TRBJ1-2	TGTGCCAGCAGCGGACAGGTTAAGGTTGGCTACACCTTC	CASSGQVKVGYTF
TRBD1	.	TRBV6-5	TRBJ1-5	TGTGCCAGCAGTCAGACAGGGGATATTCAGCCCCAGCATTTT	CASSQTGDIQPQHF
TRBD2	.	TRBV9	TRBJ2-3	TGTGCCAGCAGCGTAGATGCGGGGGGTAAGGCAGATACGCAGTATTTT	CASSVDAGGKADTQYF
.	.	TRBV25-1	TRBJ1-5	TGTGCCAGCAGTGAATACGGGAGTAGCAATCAGCCCCAGCATTTT	CASSEYGSSNQPQHF
.	.	TRBV30	TRBJ1-5	TGTGCCTGGAGTGCGGGTGGGGGGTATAGCAATCAGCCCCAGCATTTT	CAWSAGGGYSNQPQHF
.	few	TRBV2	TRBJ2-3	TGTGCCAGCAGTGAACAGGGGGGAACAGATACGCAGTATTTT	CASSEQGGTDTQYF
TRBD1	.	TRBV24-1	TRBJ1-4	TGTGCCACCAGTGATACACCGGGACAGGGGGGTCCTAATGAAAAACTGTTTTTT	CATSDTPGQGGPNEKLFF
.	few	TRBV7-2	TRBJ1-5	TGTGCCAGCCCCTTCGGCAGGGTCCAGCCCCAGCATTTT	CASPFGRVQPQHF
.	.	TRBV5-5	TRBJ1-1	TGTGCCAGCAGCCCCCCTGTAAGAGGGGGGGACATGAACACTGAAGCTTTCTTT	CASSPPVRGGDMNTEAFF
.	.	TRBV24-1	TRBJ2-3	TGTGCCACCAGTGATTTTTCCCGGGCGGGGGATACGCAGTATTTT	CATSDFSRAGDTQYF